This TCR beta chain was found in a study of neurological immune-mediated disorders (dated by TCRdb to 2018 to 2020). Looking at the study overall: The study compared peripheral blood TCR-beta repertoires of HTLV-I-associated myelopathy (HAM/TSP) patients, multiple sclerosis patients and healthy controls using UMI-based sequencing. The 90 to 120 TCR-beta libraries covered PBMC samples along with longitudinal samples, technical triplicates, and paired sorted CD4+ and CD8+ T-cell subsets. Of the roughly 70 subjects in the cohort, about 14 were HAM/TSP patients, roughly 35 were multiple sclerosis patients, and approximately 20 were healthy controls. Longitudinal HAM/TSP and healthy donors had 3 time-points each (roughly 3-40 month intervals).

In its sample, this clonotype was seen many times. No cognate antigen has been identified for it. Per-nucleotide qualities are absent, and no much larger clonotype sits a single base away. Paper-wide results and their limitations: TCR clonal expansion was highest in HAM/TSP patients and lowest in MS patients, with MS patients falling below even healthy controls. Across subjects, expanded clones never shared an identical CDR3 amino acid sequence, which suggests that the TCR-beta repertoires in every group were private.

Spanning cysteine to phenylalanine, the CDR3 consists of 14 amino acids. The entry retains the CDR3 DNA only, 42 bases that are in frame from base 1. According to the germline V gene, CDR1 reads KGHSH and CDR2 reads LQKENI. The junction shows trimming of 2 bases on V and 0 bases on J, plus 6 bases between the germline ends. In light of the paper, this sample's time point label describes: longitudinal time-point 3. For unsorted PBMC libraries, 2 million PBMCs were used after storage in RNAlater at -80 degrees C until RNA extraction. Peripheral blood underwent Ficoll-Hypaque density gradient centrifugation to isolate PBMCs, which were then cryopreserved in liquid nitrogen. cDNA was synthesized by template-switch 5'RACE using a primer with a 10-nucleotide random unique molecular identifier that tagged each TCR transcript. Over 190 million TCR-beta sequences, covering 15-18 subjects, were produced in each sequencing run. The RNeasy kit was used for extraction of total RNA. Using the KAPA Real-time Library Amplification kit, TCR-beta VDJ regions were amplified with primers for the TCR constant region and the 5'RACE anchor. A first PCR added sample indexes and Illumina adaptors, and a second PCR then raised library yield. The roughly 650 bp TCR product was size-selected on a 2% E-gel SizeSelection system after Ampure bead purification. Before pooling, library quality was assessed on a Bioanalyzer, concentration was determined with Qubit, and library quantification was performed with the Kapa Library Quantification kit. An Illumina HiSeq 2500 sequenced the libraries paired-end 2 x 150 bp. To increase sequence diversity, roughly 24-32% phiX was spiked into each library pool. Concerning the study's data processing: Quality-filtered reads were processed with the UMI-based MiGEC pipeline, which removed over 90% of raw TCR sequences during error correction. VDJ genes were aligned to IMGT germline references, and each clonotype was defined by a unique CDR3 amino acid sequence together with V-J genes. VDJtools evaluated clonal expansion, Shannon diversity and CDR3 relatedness (CalcPairwiseDistances, ClusterSamples); CLCbio workbench built phylogenetic trees. Using coefficient-of-variation modelling across technical triplicates, the study counted a clone as expanded if it had at least 8 unique UMIs. TCRdb reprocessing: public reads trimmed at Q25 with fastp, clones called with MiXCR, in-frame beta chains kept. Each entry merges the rows of one CDR3 protein and shows their most common DNA and genes. What appears here as the V and J calls and clone size reflects TCRdb's work, not the paper's. Within this sample are over 90,000 distinct CDR3 sequences, with 10% to 11% of them counted one time only. 3.1% of the sample lies in the top ten.

This chain is built from TRBV18 and TRBJ2-3, with the D gene too uncertain to name. Sequencing was carried out using PBMCs. The source is a female donor with HTLV-1-associated myelopathy (HAM/TSP). The CDR3 protein: CASSPTDSTDTQYF. The sequenced DNA: TGTGCCAGCTCACCAACGGATAGCACAGATACGCAGTATTTT.